The T cell receptor beta chain described here comes from a study of shared clonotypes between healthy human individuals. Looking at the study overall: Donors had three CD4 naive, three CD4 memory, two CD8 naive and one CD8 memory plate apiece.

V shed 3 bases and J shed 6 bases, with 12 bases lying between them. This CDR3 is 14 amino acids long. Germline V gene sequence: CDR1 SGHDN, CDR2 FVKESK. Study observations and caveats: A few donors shared around 5% of their naive CD4 clonotypes.

The method was immunoSEQ multiplex PCR; TCRdb's version includes in-frame clones alone and lacks a portion of them. The table has some 900,000 clones, 70% to 85% seen once. The donors were adults (healthy and HIV-negative) with no recent acute infections or vaccinations. Every donor, a Caucasian adult, lived in Nashville, Tennessee. Concerning this clone itself: Its matching antigen is unknown.

The source material was memory CD4+ T cells sorted from blood. Regarding subset: CD45RA-negative fraction. The rearrangement uses TRBV14 and TRBJ1-3; D might be TRBD1 (6 bases). The sequence derives from a man younger than 30 in good health. Here the CDR3 DNA reads TGTGCCAGCAGCCATGGGGGGACACTAAACACCATATATTTT. Its translation: CASSHGGTLNTIYF.